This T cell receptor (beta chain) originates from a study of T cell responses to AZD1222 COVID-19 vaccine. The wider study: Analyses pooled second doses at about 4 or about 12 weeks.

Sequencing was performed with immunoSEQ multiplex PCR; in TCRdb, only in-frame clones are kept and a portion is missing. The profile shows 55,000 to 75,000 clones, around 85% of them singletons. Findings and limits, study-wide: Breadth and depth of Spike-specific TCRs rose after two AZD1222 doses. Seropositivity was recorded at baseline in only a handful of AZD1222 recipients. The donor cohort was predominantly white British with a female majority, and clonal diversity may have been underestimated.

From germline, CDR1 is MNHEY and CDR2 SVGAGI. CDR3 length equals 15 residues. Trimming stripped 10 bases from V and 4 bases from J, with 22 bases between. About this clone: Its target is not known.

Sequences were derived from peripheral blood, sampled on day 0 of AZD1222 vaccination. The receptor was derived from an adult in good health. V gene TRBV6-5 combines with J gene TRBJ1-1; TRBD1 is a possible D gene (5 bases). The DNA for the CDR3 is TGTGCCACCGCGGACACCCGAATACGGGGCACTGAAGCTTTCTTT. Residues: CATADTRIRGTEAFF.